The table lists the clone carrying this T cell receptor beta chain with a few counts. V lost 10 bases to trimming and J lost 8 bases; unmatched junction nucleotides: 10. Germline CDR1 and CDR2: SNHLY and FYNNEI. There are 13 residues in the CDR3. Only in-frame clones appear in the TCRdb table, and some are missing; sequencing was by immunoSEQ multiplex PCR. This sample has about 190,000 clones; around 87% occur once, and the top ten carry around 1%. These data are taken from a study of blood T cell repertoires in COVID-19. The wider study: Some COVID-19 samples were acute and others convalescent; all came from the United States, Italy and Spain.

V is TRBV2 and J is TRBJ2-1; 8 bases fit TRBD1. The source of this sequence is a woman aged 18-35 years who had recovered from COVID-19. Sequencing was done on a sample of peripheral blood. DNA for the CDR3: TGTGCCACCGAAGAGGCAGGGGGCTATGAGCAGTTCTTC. Encoded protein: CATEEAGGYEQFF. The variable domain in full, completed from reference TRBV2 and TRBJ2-1, reads EPEVTQTPSHQVTQMGQEVILRCVPISNHLYFYWYRQILGQKVEFLVSFYNNEISEKSEIFDDQFSVERPDGSNFTLKIRSTKLEDSAMYFCATEEAGGYEQFFGPGTRLTVL.